This TCR beta chain was obtained from a study of cytomegalovirus exposure and HLA in healthy donors (dated by TCRdb to 2016 to 2017). Some background on the complete study: According to an earlier analysis of 450 to 650 of the donors, about 179 million T cells yielded 90 million to 130 million unique TCR beta sequences and about 280 Gb of sequence data. A later genetic analysis took genome-wide SNP genotypes for about three fifths of the roughly 670 donors and used that subset as a discovery cohort. On average, roughly 240,000 unique TCR beta nucleotide sequences were sequenced per donor among some 430 genotyped donors of the cohort, with about 19% of those sequences being non-productive. Class I and class II HLA loci were covered by the typing at four-digit resolution. Besides the first cohort of 550 to 750 subjects, a separate validation cohort made up of 90 to 150 different subjects was used. An earlier analysis of fewer than 700 of the donors applied high-throughput TCR beta sequencing to assess whether each TCR beta V gene segment acted as functional or pseudogenic. In a later analysis, previously published TCR beta repertoires from 666 donors were re-analyzed and high-resolution HLA genotyping was added so that TCR occurrence patterns could be studied. Roughly 5 DR-DQ haplotypes were treated as single units for association and clustering because of strong linkage in the cohort. Alongside the repertoire data, information on donor age, sex, ethnicity and CMV serostatus was compiled. An early release covering around 630 HLA-typed donors comprised roughly 300 gigabases of sequencing data and tens of millions of unique TCR sequences. All discovery cohort repertoires had been generated on a single sequencing platform. The study aimed to test whether signatures of past pathogen exposure could be identified by cataloging public T cell receptors. To predict cytomegalovirus infection status, the study brought together high-throughput TCR immunosequencing, statistical association of individual TCRs with disease status, and machine learning. The study used immunosequencing to profile the T cell repertoires of around 600 subjects and linked those repertoires to cytomegalovirus serostatus. Of the 300 to 500 genotyped donors, 75% to 85% were placed in the genetic ancestry cluster associated with self-reported Caucasian donors. Typing coverage differed by locus: A, B, C, DRB1 and DQB1 were typed in about 620-640 donors, DQA1 in about 560, DPA1 in 600 to 610, and DPB1 in just under 490. The later analysis used no new phenotypic data to find candidate immune exposures, relying instead on TCR beta sequences and their occurrence across donors.

Library preparation used the immunoSEQ multiplex PCR assay. The multiplex PCR relied on a mix of 60 forward primers for TCR Vbeta segments and 13 reverse primers for TCR Jbeta segments. The CDR3 region of rearranged TCR beta genes was amplified from genomic DNA by a multiplex PCR assay. The amplified TCR beta libraries were sequenced on the Illumina HiSeq System as 87-base-pair reads. In the authors' own workflow: A later analysis tallied 75 million to 85 million unique TCR beta chains across the approximately 670 repertoires, and approximately 12 million of those chains were shared by two or more donors. To remove PCR and sequencing errors, raw reads were error-corrected and collapsed into unique sequences using a nearest-neighbor algorithm that merged closely related sequences. V, D and J gene segments were assigned by aligning CDR3 sequences to IMGT reference sequences. For a sequence to be retained, at least a six-nucleotide match to both a V gene segment and a J gene segment was required. A rearrangement counted as productive if the CDR3 had no stop codons and remained in frame with V and J, and every other rearrangement counted as non-productive. Following IMGT convention, CDR3 was defined as the stretch from the second conserved V-encoded cysteine to the conserved J-encoded phenylalanine. In an earlier analysis of 550 to 650 of the donors, sequences lacking an unambiguous match to a single V gene segment were excluded. In an earlier analysis of almost 600 of the donors, a V segment was called functional when productive rearrangements were above 56.7%, and segregating when the standard deviation between donors exceeded 5%. A statistical classification framework was built for diagnosing cytomegalovirus status from the catalog of TCR beta chain sequences. In a later analysis, V and J genes were assigned by comparing TCR nucleotide sequences against IMGT/GENE-DB human TR gene sequences. The TCRdist pipeline was used in a later analysis to assign CDR3 sequences and most-parsimonious VDJ recombination scenarios. In a later analysis, each TCR beta chain was defined by its CDR3 amino acid sequence together with its V-gene family, and reads lacking a unique V-gene family were excluded. In a later analysis, several hundred highly shared, low-generation-probability nucleotide sequences were removed to address suspected cross-contamination and a sequencing artifact. For each public chain, a later analysis derived a clonal expansion index from normalized ranks of inferred template counts within each repertoire. In a later analysis, generation probabilities were computed with a VDJ recombination model fitted to out-of-frame rearrangements, and the resulting probabilities were checked against IGoR. In a later analysis, TCR-TCR, TCR-HLA and TCR-CMV co-occurrence was scored with hypergeometric tests, and a repertoire-size bias correction was applied to TCR pairs. To estimate false discovery rates, a later analysis permuted the HLA or CMV assignments 20 times. In a later analysis, co-occurring TCRs were grouped using DBSCAN, with TCRdist sequence similarity added in when clustering inside HLA-allele-positive subsets. For co-occurrence clustering, repertoires with fewer than 30,000 or more than 120,000 public chains were excluded, along with several repertoires with anomalous nucleotide sharing. The table comes from immuneACCESS by way of TCRdb, which keeps in-frame sequences with V and J called. Part of the clones is missing from these tables; in studies checked, under half for an unresolved V gene and the rest for unknown reasons. That table furnishes V, J and clone size, whereas the DNA furnished D and trimming. The sample records about 150,000 clones, around three quarters of which are singletons. Approximately 2.8% of the sample is in the top ten clones.

The cohort consisted of fewer than 700 healthy bone marrow donors. All cohort members were sampled while nominally healthy, although unrecorded immune exposures were likely present. The donor tested CMV seronegative and was one of the 352 seronegative cohort members. A peripheral blood sample was provided by each donor, and peripheral blood mononuclear cells were used for TCR beta sequencing. Genomic DNA extraction from the blood cell samples was performed with the Qiagen DNeasy Blood Extraction Kit. Trimmed from V: 1 base; trimmed from J: 5 bases; junction bases lacking a gene match: 5. The CDR3 numbers 15 residues from cysteine through phenylalanine. Only the CDR3 DNA stays, 45 bases, in frame from base 1. The germline V gene encodes CDR1 SEHNR and CDR2 FQNEAQ (reference sequence). Of note for this clone: Its antigen is currently not known. No quality values exist for individual bases; no much larger clone is one base distant.

Broad study findings and their caveats: An association between a missense DCLRE1C variant and V-gene and J-gene trimming of TCR beta chains was found in a later genetic analysis and replicated in an independent cohort. In both the original and validation cohorts, the classifier was reported to diagnose cytomegalovirus status with high specificity and sensitivity. Because counts were too low, seventeen rarely observed V segments, including chromosome 9 orphons, were excluded from the earlier analysis of 587 of the donors. Most CMV-associated TCR beta chains appeared to be HLA-restricted in a later analysis, and the HLA associations seemed to be driven largely by CMV exposure. According to the authors, the approach could potentially be generalized to other disease states and immunological phenotypes. In an earlier analysis of 587 of the donors, most TCR beta V segments were observed in productive rearrangements about 87% or about 30% of the time, broadly matching IMGT annotations. Presence/absence analyses assumed roughly uniform sequencing depth across donors, an assumption that may not hold. A further reported finding was that TCR beta sequences accurately predicted the HLA-A and HLA-B alleles for most subjects in the first cohort. Because the 87-base-pair reads could not distinguish some IMGT-functional V segments, including TRBV6-2 and TRBV6-3, those segments were excluded. A later analysis found that HLA-associated TCR beta chains were more clonally expanded and had lower generation probabilities than equally common non-associated chains. Several of the top co-occurrence clusters appeared to be linked to parvovirus B19, influenza, CMV and Epstein-Barr virus, according to a later analysis. The study gave a list of some 150 TCR beta chains associated with cytomegalovirus. Correlated functional status among segregating V segments might be attributable to linkage disequilibrium, but an unknown experimental factor could not be ruled out. A later genetic analysis reported fewer N-insertions in productive TCRs among donors in an Asian-associated ancestry cluster than the approximately 700-donor mean. A later analysis associated about 17,000 TCR beta sequences with specific HLA alleles at a false discovery rate of 0.05. A cluster of highly shared sequence variants was judged likely to be a technical artifact of the sequencing pipeline. Across donors, most TCR sequences were observed very rarely, whereas some public TCRs were present in many individuals. A few of the identified cytomegalovirus-associated TCR beta chains were confirmed in vitro to be specific for cytomegalovirus antigens. For the cohort, immune exposure information was limited to CMV serostatus. Strong co-occurrence of HLA alleles, especially DR and DQ, made assigning TCR associations to individual alleles difficult. A later analysis found that TCR association rates varied across HLA loci, with DRB1 alleles showing the most associated TCRs and HLA-C alleles the fewest. HLA typing was unavailable for some donors at each locus, so association tests used only the typed subset. This cohort had only TCR beta chains sequenced, and the lack of alpha or paired-chain data limited which features could be detected.

Specimen: PBMCs. Recombination linked TRBV7-9 to TRBJ2-5; the central 9 bases match TRBD2. This sequence was found in a male donor in good health and CMV-seronegative. The DNA reads TGTGCCAGCAGCTTAGGCGGGGGGGGTGTGGAGACCCAGTACTTC. This yields the protein CASSLGGGGVETQYF.